These 23 T cell receptor beta chains were sequenced from one sample in a study of blood T cell repertoires in COVID-19. Some clones are missing from TCRdb's copy, which holds only in-frame ones; the method was immunoSEQ multiplex PCR. Here the sample spans under 300,000 clones, around 87% being singletons. Sequenced input: peripheral blood. All receptors come from an older woman with active or convalescent COVID-19.

The V call is TRBV7-3, the J call TRBJ2-2, with D tentatively TRBD2 (5 bases). This CDR3 comprises 17 residues. The germline V and J ends were trimmed by 4 bases and 6 bases, with 21 bases remaining between them. The germline V gene has CDR1 SGHTA and CDR2 FQGTGA. In nucleotides, the CDR3 is TGTGCCAGCAGCTCAACCGGACTGAAACTTGGGGCCGGGGAGCTGTTTTTT. It translates to CASSSTGLKLGAGELFF.

The V and J genes are TRBV7-2 and TRBJ2-7; D perhaps matches TRBD1 (6 bases). The CDR3 contains 15 residues. V was pared by 3 bases and J by 3 bases, with 15 bases between. Germline assignment: CDR1 SGHTA and CDR2 FQGNSA. The CDR3 DNA is TGTGCCAGCAGCTTGGTCACAGGGCCGAGCTACGAGCAGTACTTC. This encodes CASSLVTGPSYEQYF.

The chain recombines TRBV19 with TRBJ2-7, with 8 bases that match TRBD2. CDR3 size: 13 residues. CDR1 is LNHDA, CDR2 SQIVND, per germline (reference sequence). V lost 5 bases and J lost 4; bases outside the gene matches: 4. The CDR3 DNA sequence: TGTGCCAGTAGTCGGACTAGCCGGTACGAGCAGTACTTC. This translates into CASSRTSRYEQYF.

The J gene is TRBJ2-5, the V gene TRBV2, with 8 bases aligning to TRBD1. The CDR3 totals 13 residues. Trimming took 6 bases from V and 7 from J; bases not matched to a gene: 7. Germline loops: CDR1 SNHLY, CDR2 FYNNEI. This CDR3 reads CASRDVDRGTQYF. The CDR3 region has the DNA TGTGCCAGCAGGGACGTCGACAGGGGGACCCAGTACTTC.

V usage is TRBV14 and J usage is TRBJ1-2; a possible D gene is TRBD1 (6 bases). The CDR3 is made up of 13 amino acids. Deletions cut 2 bases from V and 6 bases from J, with 10 bases between. Germline V lookup: CDR1 SGHDN, CDR2 FVKESK. The CDR3 bases are TGTGCCAGCAGCCAAACAGGGCTGGATGGCTACACCTTC. It yields the protein CASSQTGLDGYTF.

For the CDR3, the DNA is TGTGCCAGCAGCACTAGGCCTAGACAGGGGCCGCTTTTTGGTATCGGGGAGCTGTTTTTT. Protein sequence: CASSTRPRQGPLFGIGELFF. The chain has TRBV7-8 and TRBJ2-2; 8 bases align to TRBD1. The germline CDR1 and CDR2 sequences are SGHVS and FQNEAQ. V trimming: 5 bases; J trimming: 7 bases; junction bases outside the gene matches: 24. The length of the CDR3 is 20 residues.

The chain recombines TRBV6-6 with TRBJ1-2, with a weak D call TRBD1 (5 bases). The V end was cut by 0 bases, the J end by 6 bases, with 11 bases between. This CDR3 region has 14 residues. Germline V CDR1 and CDR2: MNHNY, SVGAGI (reference sequence). CDR3 amino acids: CASSYSRQGDGYTF. Here the CDR3 DNA reads TGTGCCAGCAGTTACTCGAGGCAGGGTGATGGCTACACCTTC.

This rearrangement joins TRBV5-6 to TRBJ2-4, with D possibly TRBD2 on 5 matching bases. This CDR3 has 13 residues. Germline loops: CDR1 SGHDT, CDR2 YYEEEE. V shed 0 bases and J shed 4 bases, with 5 bases lying between them. CDR3 sequence (DNA): TGTGCCAGCAGCTTGGCGGGAAAAAACATTCAGTACTTC. The encoded protein is CASSLAGKNIQYF.

The V call is TRBV6-5, the J call TRBJ2-3, with a tentative D call TRBD1 (6 bases). V shed 4 bases and J shed 2 bases, with 10 bases lying between them. Germline V lookup: CDR1 MNHEY, CDR2 SVGAGI. The CDR3 is 14 residues long. The CDR3 DNA follows: TGTGCCAGCAGTTCGGGACAACACACAGATACGCAGTATTTT. It yields the protein CASSSGQHTDTQYF.

The V and J genes are TRBV6-6 and TRBJ1-5; 7 nucleotides line up with TRBD1. V dropped 5 bases and J dropped 0; count of bases not matched to a gene: 10. CDR1 and CDR2 from the germline V gene are MNHNY and SVGAGI (reference sequence). This CDR3 region has 17 residues. DNA for the CDR3: TGTGCCAGCAGTCCCGGGACAGCACTTTATAGCAATCAGCCCCAGCATTTT. This translates into CASSPGTALYSNQPQHF.

The V and J genes are TRBV11-3 and TRBJ2-5; no reliable D call. CDR3 length: 13 residues. Trimming shortened V by 5 bases and J by 7 bases, and 14 bases separated the two germline ends. The germline CDR1 and CDR2 sequences are SGHNT and YENEEA. The chain's CDR3 is CASSTEVLGTQYF. CDR3 in DNA: TGTGCCAGCAGCACCGAGGTCCTGGGGACCCAGTACTTC.

This clone has only one observation. This chain links TRBV9 with TRBJ1-4; D is unclear. CDR1 and CDR2 (germline): SGDLS, YYNGEE. The CDR3 covers 14 residues. V dropped 3 bases and J dropped 8 bases, with 14 bases sitting between them. CDR3 in amino acids: CASSGEGGMEKLFF. The CDR3 DNA is TGTGCCAGCAGCGGAGAGGGAGGGATGGAAAAACTGTTTTTT.

As to this clone: One junction end does not reproduce the germline sequence, and a read error may be involved. The chain combines TRBV6-1 with TRBJ1-2; D is possibly TRBD1 (6 bases). Germline CDR1 reads MNHNS; CDR2 reads SASEGT. The CDR3 consists of 14 residues. CDR3 sequence reads: CASREGGANYGYTF. CDR3 in DNA: TGTGCCAGCAGAGAAGGGGGAGCTAACTATGGCTACACCTTC.

J is TRBJ1-1 and V is TRBV6-5; TRBD1 might be the D (5 bases). From germline, CDR1 is MNHEY and CDR2 SVGAGI. V was shortened by 10 bases and J by 1 base, with 16 bases between the two germline ends. The CDR3 has 14 amino acids. The CDR3: CATGQGLPNTEAFF. The CDR3 bases are TGTGCCACCGGGCAGGGACTGCCGAACACTGAAGCTTTCTTT.

This clone was picked up one time. V usage is TRBV6-5 and J usage is TRBJ2-7, with 8 bases identical to TRBD1. The CDR3 runs to 13 residues. The trim removed 11 bases at V and 1 base at J, leaving 7 bases unmatched. Germline lookup yields CDR1 MNHEY and CDR2 SVGAGI. The CDR3 DNA follows: TGTGCCGTCAAAAGGGACAGGTCCTACGAGCAGTACTTC. Translation: CAVKRDRSYEQYF.

This clone has a handful of counts. The chain joins TRBV7-9 to TRBJ1-1; 8 nucleotides line up with TRBD1. This CDR3 has 13 residues. The junction had 7 bases not matched to a gene; V was cut back by 4 bases and J by 9 bases. Germline lookup yields CDR1 SEHNR and CDR2 FQNEAQ (reference sequence). CDR3 in DNA: TGTGCCAGCAGCTCCCAGGGGGCAGATAAAGCTTTCTTT. Its protein product is CASSSQGADKAFF.

The chain carries TRBV19 and TRBJ2-5; perhaps TRBD1 as D (6 bases). Between the trimmed V and J ends, which lost 5 bases and 0 bases, there was a span of 13 bases. The V gene's germline CDR1 is LNHDA and CDR2 SQIVND (reference sequence). The CDR3 length is 15 residues. The chain's CDR3 is CASSFTQGYQETQYF. The CDR3 nucleotides are TGTGCCAGTAGTTTCACGCAGGGGTACCAAGAGACCCAGTACTTC.

The rearrangement joins TRBV3-1 (or the pseudogene TRBV3-2) to TRBJ2-1; 11 positions agree with TRBD2. CDR1 and CDR2 (germline): LGHDT, YNNKEL (reference sequence). The trim removed 7 bases at V and 6 bases at J, leaving 14 bases unmatched. CDR3 size: 17 residues. The CDR3 loop is CASTPNILAGGVNEQFF. The DNA of the CDR3 is TGTGCCAGCACGCCAAATATCCTAGCGGGGGGTGTCAATGAGCAGTTCTTC.

V gene TRBV11-2 combines with J gene TRBJ1-5; the D gene is possibly TRBD1 (5 bases). CDR1 is SGHAT and CDR2 is FQNNGV in the germline V gene. The CDR3 runs to 14 residues. Trimming pared 5 bases from V and 2 bases from J, leaving 10 bases between. The CDR3 sequence is CASSPGGGNQPQHF. The CDR3 nucleotides are TGTGCCAGCAGCCCCGGAGGGGGCAATCAGCCCCAGCATTTT. The full variable domain, in which reference TRBV11-2 and TRBJ1-5 provide the parts outside the CDR3, is EAGVAQSPRYKIIEKRQSVAFWCNPISGHATLYWYQQILGQGPKLLIQFQNNGVVDDSQLPKDRFSAERLKGVDSTLKIQPAKLEDSAVYLCASSPGGGNQPQHFGDGTRLSIL.

The chain links TRBV9 to TRBJ1-6, with 7 bases lining up with TRBD1. Germline assignment: CDR1 SGDLS and CDR2 YYNGEE. The CDR3 totals 15 residues. V lost 0 bases, J lost 10 bases, and 7 bases stayed unmatched. The CDR3 spells CASSVATQGNSPLHF. The CDR3, as DNA: TGTGCCAGCAGCGTAGCTACACAGGGGAACTCACCCCTCCACTTT. Combining the CDR3 with reference TRBV9 and TRBJ1-6 gives the whole variable domain DSGVTQTPKHLITATGQRVTLRCSPRSGDLSVYWYQQSLDQGLQFLIQYYNGEERAKGNILERFSAQQFPDLHSELNLSSLELGDSALYFCASSVATQGNSPLHFGNGTRLTVT.

The chain employs TRBV6-5 and TRBJ2-7, with D perhaps TRBD1 (6 bases). This CDR3 is 14 amino acids long. V was trimmed by 6 bases and J by 0 bases, leaving 12 bases between them. Looked up from germline, CDR1 is MNHEY and CDR2 is SVGAGI. The CDR3 region is CASSPGTSSYEQYF. The CDR3 DNA is TGTGCCAGCAGCCCCGGGACATCCTCCTACGAGCAGTACTTC.

V usage is TRBV7-2 and J usage is TRBJ1-1; D gene unclear. Germline lookup yields CDR1 SGHTA and CDR2 FQGNSA. V gave up 5 bases and J gave up 0 bases, with 10 bases separating them. The CDR3 is made up of 14 amino acids. The CDR3 reads CASSPTLMNTEAFF. DNA for the CDR3: TGTGCCAGCAGCCCGACTTTAATGAACACTGAAGCTTTCTTT.

This clone is a singleton in its sample. The chain has TRBV2 and TRBJ2-2; the D gene is possibly TRBD1 (5 bases). The CDR3 length is 15 residues. Germline V gives CDR1 SNHLY, CDR2 FYNNEI. The V end was cut by 6 bases, the J end by 1 base, with 12 bases between. In nucleotides, the CDR3 is TGTGCCAGCAGAGTCGACAGCCAGAACACCGGGGAGCTGTTTTTT. This sequence encodes CASRVDSQNTGELFF.